A selection of T cell receptor beta chains follows, all from one sample in a study of cytomegalovirus exposure and HLA in healthy donors. The assay was immunoSEQ multiplex PCR, and TCRdb's table has in-frame clones only and misses some. In all, the sample yields about 92,000 clones. The sample was PBMCs. These receptors were obtained from a man aged 50 to 59 in good health and CMV-seropositive. The conserved cysteine and the conserved F or W are not part of the CDR3 here.

>TRBV14
ASSPVGDYEQY
>TRBV6-5
ASRFRGSGYGYT
>TRBV11-3
ASSLGTWSSGNTIY
>TRBV11-1
ASSLAELVNEQF
>TRBV30
AWEGEGKNIQY
>TRBV25-1
ASNVRGSTDTQY
>TRBV20-1
SASYRNEAF
>TRBV18
ASSPQGPGNTIY
>TRBV4-3
ASSQDQREGADTQY
>TRBV6-5
ASSYSTGQGQF
>TRBV4-2
ASSQVARTGGYEQY
>TRBV28
ASIGIKAF
>TRBV30
AWSVLGKDNEQF
>TRBV10-3
AISGGDRFSSYEQY
>TRBV5-4
ASSPSRMNTEAF
>TRBV9
ASSGAGTSGSKQY
>TRBV2
ASSEGKRRPNQPQH
>TRBV13
ASSRGTGRSDGYT
>TRBV5-5
ASSLTSLNEQF
>TRBV5-4
ASSFINEQF
>TRBV7-2
ASRRTSGEETQY
>TRBV13
ASTRTGWQGEVDTEAF
>TRBV15
ATSRDPSNTGELF
>TRBV11-3
ASSLEANTEAF
>TRBV6-5
ASSYRASGRGEQF
>TRBV28
ASSYTGTGYGYT
>TRBV4-3
ASSQDFRGTDTQY
>TRBV5-4
ASSLENRDQETQY
>TRBV7-3
ASSQSGVTAKWEQF
>TRBV7-2
ASSLGGAGTDTQY
>TRBV18
ASSLGGKNTEAF
>TRBV7-2
ASSLGGGHNQPQH
>TRBV7-7
ASSLTGGRETQY
>TRBV9
ASSVEGGSSYNEQF
>TRBV5-4
ASSWDSSSGELF
>TRBV11-2
ASSSGQGAFGYT
>TRBV5-4
ASSTRQGAGTEAF
>TRBV30
AWRGQGSDNQPQH
>TRBV6-1
ASSEAGPSGRYEQY
>TRBV5-1
ASSLLGGLGSPLH
>TRBV7-3
ASSLQGMVRNEQF
>TRBV15
ATSRDQRQPQH
>TRBV13
ASSPPRQVNTEAF
>TRBV11-2
ASSLRLDEAPGSYNEQF
>TRBV7-2
ASSWGTEETQY
>TRBV30
AWTPEFSGRSYNEQF
>TRBV7-9
ASSDMDRNINEKLF
>TRBV7-3
ASSFEREGNTQY
>TRBV5-8
ASSLEGVSNQPQH
>TRBV11-3
ASSRGGNYEQY
>TRBV6-5
ASRKTGAGGYT
>TRBV25-1
APRASASSYNEQF
>TRBV6-5
ASSYGREGLQETQY
>TRBV11-3
ASSLGFSDSNYGYT
>TRBV2
ASSGHLNTEAF
>TRBV6-5
ASSSLAGASNEQF
>TRBV5-6
ASSQQGHYGYT
>TRBV5-1
ASSSASGSTDTQY